The T cell receptor (beta chain) under discussion was sequenced for a study of shared clonotypes between healthy human individuals. V lost 0 bases and J 0 bases, leaving 6 bases between the germline ends. CDR1 GTSNPN and CDR2 SVGIG come from the germline V gene (reference sequence). This CDR3 contains 15 residues. The repertoire was sequenced with immunoSEQ multiplex PCR; TCRdb's copy has only in-frame clones and lacks some. The data contain approximately 980,000 clones, approximately 80% of them singletons. This clonotype originated in a man aged 18 to 29 in good health. V gene TRBV30 combines with J gene TRBJ2-6; D is ambiguous. The sequenced sample was memory CD4+ T cells sorted from blood. The subset was: CD45RA-negative fraction. Here the CDR3 reads CAWSVDNSGANVLTF. CDR3 sequence (DNA): TGTGCCTGGAGTGTCGATAACTCTGGGGCCAACGTCCTGACTTTC.